The clone carrying this T cell receptor beta chain is a singleton in its sample. Trimming shortened V by 0 bases and J by 7 bases, and 10 bases separated the two germline ends. From germline, CDR1 is GTSNPN and CDR2 SVGIG (reference sequence). This CDR3 is 13 amino acids long. This entry comes from a study of blood T cell repertoires in COVID-19. About the research overall: The samples span acute and convalescent COVID-19 from the United States, Italy and Spain. PBMCs, B-cell-depleted T cells, or T cells were the source of the cDNA or gDNA that made up the material.

Assay: immunoSEQ multiplex PCR; the TCRdb copy retains only in-frame clones and omits some. In the table there are some 210,000 clones, 80% of which are singletons. Participant-reported clinical history was the basis for cohort assignment. The receptor comes from a man in his thirties or forties with acute COVID-19. The chain couples TRBV30 to TRBJ1-5; possibly TRBD1 for D (5 bases). Sequencing was performed on PBMCs or T cells enriched from blood (not recorded which). The CDR3 DNA reads TGTGCCTGGAGTGTACAGGCCGACCAGCCCCAGCATTTT. It codes for CAWSVQADQPQHF. The whole variable domain, remainder taken from reference TRBV30 and TRBJ1-5, is SQTIHQWPATLVQPVGSPLSLECTVEGTSNPNLYWYRQAAGRGLQLLFYSVGIGQISSEVPQNLSASRPQDRQFILSSKKLLLSDSGFYLCAWSVQADQPQHFGDGTRLSIL.